The rows below give T cell receptor beta chains drawn from one sample of a study of cytomegalovirus exposure and HLA in healthy donors. The protocol was immunoSEQ multiplex PCR, while the TCRdb copy is restricted to in-frame clones and leaves out a portion. This table holds around 140,000 clones, more than 7.5% found once. The sample consisted of PBMCs. The receptors were gathered from a man aged 50 or older in good health and CMV-seronegative. The CDR3 runs from the conserved cysteine through the conserved F or W. The D gene is left open where the match is weak. Clone size, where shown, is once, few, many, or a class for clones that have expanded.

>TRBV11-3|few|-|TRBJ1-4
TGTGCCAAAACAGGGACCGGGGAAAAACTGTTTTTT
CAKTGTGEKLFF
>TRBV9|few|TRBD2|TRBJ2-3
TGTGCCAGCAGCGTAGATAGCGGGAGGACTAGCACAGATACGCAGTATTTT
CASSVDSGRTSTDTQYF
>TRBV11-1|few|-|TRBJ1-1
TGTGCCAGGACAGACGCTGGCAGGTGGGCGACTGAAGCTTTCTTT
CARTDAGRWATEAFF
>TRBV7-2|few|TRBD1|TRBJ1-1
TGTGCCAGCAGCGTACAGGGGGCGAGCACTGAAGCTTTCTTT
CASSVQGASTEAFF
>TRBV28|-|-|TRBJ1-5
TGTGCCAGCAGAGGAGGGAGCTATCAGCCCCAGCATTTT
CASRGGSYQPQHF
>TRBV6-5|-|TRBD1|TRBJ2-2
TGTGCCAGCAGTTACGGGACAGGGACCGCCGGGGAGCTGTTTTTT
CASSYGTGTAGELFF
>TRBV25-1|-|-|TRBJ2-4
TGTGCCAGCAGTCCTACGGACAGGGAGGGCATTCAGTACTTC
CASSPTDREGIQYF
>TRBV30|-|-|TRBJ2-1
TGTGCCTGGAGCACCTCCAGCTCCTACAATGAGCAGTTCTTC
CAWSTSSSYNEQFF
>TRBV6-1|-|TRBD2|TRBJ2-1
TGTGCCAGCAGTAAGAGCGGGAGGGCCATTTATGAGCAGTTCTTC
CASSKSGRAIYEQFF
>TRBV28|few|TRBD1|TRBJ2-7
TGTGCCAGCAGGGGGACAGGGGGCGAGCAGTACTTC
CASRGTGGEQYF
>TRBV7-9|once|TRBD2|TRBJ2-3
TGTGCCAGCACTAGCGGGGGGCCGGATACGCAGTATTTT
CASTSGGPDTQYF
>TRBV9|few|TRBD2|TRBJ2-1
TGTGCCAGCAGCTCTGGGACTAGCGGGGGGATATCCTACAATGAGCAGTTCTTC
CASSSGTSGGISYNEQFF
>TRBV7-8|-|TRBD2|TRBJ2-7
TGTGCCAGCAGCTTAGCGCAGGGGACTAGCGGGAGGGGTGAGCAGTACTTC
CASSLAQGTSGRGEQYF
>TRBV5-1|-|-|TRBJ2-1
TGCGCCAGCAGCTTGATGCAGGGGAGAAACAATGAGCAGTTCTTC
CASSLMQGRNNEQFF
>TRBV4-2|-|TRBD1|TRBJ1-2
TGTGCCAGCAGTCCAGGACAGGGAAATAACTATGGCTACACCTTC
CASSPGQGNNYGYTF
>TRBV6-6|few|-|TRBJ1-6
TGTGCCAGCAGCCCCGGACAGAATAATAATTCACCCCTCCACTTT
CASSPGQNNNSPLHF
>TRBV2|few|-|TRBJ2-7
TGTGCCAGCACACTGGGGGCCCCTGAACCCCACGAGCAGTACTTC
CASTLGAPEPHEQYF
>TRBV2|few|-|TRBJ1-5
TGTGCCAGCAGTGAACAGGGGATTAGCAATCAGCCCCAGCATTTT
CASSEQGISNQPQHF
>TRBV5-1|-|TRBD1|TRBJ1-4
TGCGCCAGCAGCCGGGACAGGGTTGGGGGAGAAAAACTGTTTTTT
CASSRDRVGGEKLFF
>TRBV29-1|few|-|TRBJ2-7
TGCAGCGTTGAAGCGTCCTACGAGCAGTACTTC
CSVEASYEQYF
>TRBV5-6|few|TRBD2|TRBJ2-5
TGTGCCAGCAGCTTGGTAGGGGAGGGGGAGACCCAGTACTTC
CASSLVGEGETQYF
>TRBV19|few|TRBD1|TRBJ2-3
TGTGCCAGTAGTGTCGACAGGGGCCTCGTGTTAAGCACAGATACGCAGTATTTT
CASSVDRGLVLSTDTQYF
>TRBV25-1|-|-|TRBJ1-4
TGTGCCAGCAGTGAAAGGAACGGTTATCGGGGAAAACTGTTTTTT
CASSERNGYRGKLFF
>TRBV11-2|few|TRBD1|TRBJ1-4
TGTGCCAGCAGCGTCCGGGACAGACCTAATGAAAAACTGTTTTTT
CASSVRDRPNEKLFF
>TRBV6-1|few|-|TRBJ1-5
TGTGCCAGCAGTGCCTACACAGATCAGCCCCAGCATTTT
CASSAYTDQPQHF
>TRBV6-5|-|-|TRBJ1-6
TGTGCCAGCAGTTTCCGGGACAACCACTTAGGGGCCCTCCACTTT
CASSFRDNHLGALHF
>TRBV7-2|-|-|TRBJ2-2
TGTGCCAGCAGCTTCTCGGGGGCCGGGGAGCTGTTTTTT
CASSFSGAGELFF
>TRBV6-5|few|-|TRBJ1-2
TGTGCCAGCAGTTACTCGGACACTAACTATGGCTACACCTTC
CASSYSDTNYGYTF
>TRBV4-1|few|-|TRBJ1-2
TGCGCCAGCAGCCAAGAAGTCGGGGAAACCTATGGCTACACCTTC
CASSQEVGETYGYTF
>TRBV5-4|few|-|TRBJ2-3
TGTGCCAGCAGGCGGCGGGGAAGCACAGATACGCAGTATTTT
CASRRRGSTDTQYF
>TRBV5-1|-|TRBD1|TRBJ2-2
TGCGCCAGCAGCTCCGGACAGGCGGGCACCGGGGAGCTGTTTTTT
CASSSGQAGTGELFF
>TRBV19|-|TRBD1|TRBJ1-4
TGTGCCAGTAGTTTAGGTGGGACAGCAACTAATGAAAAACTGTTTTTT
CASSLGGTATNEKLFF
>TRBV6-5|-|-|TRBJ2-6
TGTGCCAGCAGGCGCGACAACTCTGGGGCCAACGTCCTGACTTTC
CASRRDNSGANVLTF
>TRBV18|few|-|TRBJ1-1
TGTGCCAGCAGGCCGGGACATTTGAACACTGAAGCTTTCTTT
CASRPGHLNTEAFF
>TRBV30|few|TRBD2|TRBJ2-5
TGTGCCTGGAGTCGGGGACTATCAGAGACCCAGTACTTC
CAWSRGLSETQYF
>TRBV7-2|-|-|TRBJ1-2
TGTGCCAGCAGGGAAGGGAGACGGACGGGGGGCTACACCTTC
CASREGRRTGGYTF
>TRBV2|-|-|TRBJ1-4
TGTGCCAGCAGCGGGTTAACTAATGAAAAACTGTTTTTT
CASSGLTNEKLFF
>TRBV30|-|TRBD1|TRBJ1-2
TGTGCCTGGGACAGGGAATATGGCTACACCTTC
CAWDREYGYTF
>TRBV6-1|-|TRBD1|TRBJ1-5
TGTGCCAGCAGTTCAGACAGGGGGAGCAATCAGCCCCAGCATTTT
CASSSDRGSNQPQHF
>TRBV5-1|-|-|TRBJ1-2
TGCGCCAGCAGCTTCCGGGACACTGACTATGGCTACACCTTC
CASSFRDTDYGYTF
>TRBV6-6|-|-|TRBJ2-1
TGTGCCAGCGGGACCGGGACTCGCGCCTTGGAGCAGTTCTTC
CASGTGTRALEQFF
>TRBV5-1|few|-|TRBJ2-3
TGCGCCAGCAGCTTGGAACAGGGCTTCGCCGAGGATACGCAGTATTTT
CASSLEQGFAEDTQYF
>TRBV6-5|few|TRBD1|TRBJ1-3
TGTGCCAGCAGTAGGGGACAGGACTCTGGAAACACCATATATTTT
CASSRGQDSGNTIYF
>TRBV7-7|-|TRBD2|TRBJ2-7
TGTGCCAGCAGCACGGGACTAGGTGGCGAGCAGTACTTC
CASSTGLGGEQYF
>TRBV30|-|TRBD1|TRBJ1-6
TGTGCCTGGAGTGTTCGGACAGGAATTTCACCCCTCCACTTT
CAWSVRTGISPLHF